A selection of T cell receptor beta chains follows, all from one sample in a study of blood T cell repertoires in COVID-19. This table comes from immunoSEQ multiplex PCR, and its TCRdb copy is limited to in-frame clones, with some not included. Among over 30,000 clones listed, approximately 87% were seen once. The sequenced sample consisted of peripheral blood. These receptor sequences come from a man aged 70-80 years with acute or convalescent COVID-19. The CDR3 runs from the conserved cysteine through the conserved F or W. The order of the fields is clone size, J gene, V gene, D gene, CDR3 protein, CDR3 DNA. A D gene is named only where the DNA matches it firmly. A clone size is listed for some rows: how often the clone was seen (once, few, many), or a class if it is expanded.

.,TRBJ1-6,TRBV7-2,.,CASSWDKNSPLHF,TGTGCCAGCAGCTGGGACAAAAACTCACCCCTCCACTTT
.,TRBJ2-1,TRBV18,.,CASSPPSEWHEQFF,TGTGCCAGCTCACCACCAAGCGAGTGGCATGAGCAGTTCTTC
.,TRBJ1-4,TRBV2,.,CASSEDSYNEKLFF,TGTGCCAGCAGTGAGGACAGTTATAATGAAAAACTGTTTTTT
.,TRBJ1-3,TRBV6-5,TRBD1,CASSPTGLSGNTIYF,TGTGCCAGCAGTCCGACAGGGCTCTCAGGAAACACCATATATTTT
.,TRBJ1-2,TRBV4-1,.,CASSFGTRYGYTF,TGCGCCAGTTCCTTCGGGACAAGATATGGCTACACCTTC
.,TRBJ2-7,TRBV7-9,.,CASSLRGYEQYF,TGTGCCAGCAGCTTAAGGGGGTACGAGCAGTACTTC
.,TRBJ2-7,TRBV6-2/TRBV6-3,.,CASSYGGSGSYEQYF,TGTGCCAGCAGTTATGGAGGGAGTGGGTCCTACGAGCAGTACTTC
.,TRBJ2-1,TRBV7-3,.,CASSPVGGLYNEQFF,TGTGCCAGCAGCCCCGTCGGCGGCCTTTACAATGAGCAGTTCTTC
.,TRBJ1-6,TRBV28,.,CASSEAGAGVTSPLHF,TGTGCCAGCAGTGAGGCCGGGGCAGGGGTAACTTCACCCCTCCACTTT
.,TRBJ2-1,TRBV5-4,.,CASSLETQEGKFF,TGTGCCAGCAGCTTGGAAACCCAGGAAGGCAAGTTCTTC
.,TRBJ1-1,TRBV5-1,TRBD1,CASSLGPRAGGNTEAFF,TGCGCCAGCAGCTTGGGCCCCCGGGCAGGGGGGAACACTGAAGCTTTCTTT
.,TRBJ2-1,TRBV19,TRBD2,CASRKNGLGSYNEQFF,TGTGCCAGTAGAAAGAACGGACTAGGTTCCTACAATGAGCAGTTCTTC
.,TRBJ2-1,TRBV5-6,.,CASRKTVLVNEQFF,TGTGCCAGCAGAAAGACAGTTTTGGTTAATGAGCAGTTCTTC
.,TRBJ1-5,TRBV12-3/TRBV12-4,.,CASSTESNQPQHF,TGTGCCAGCAGTACAGAAAGCAATCAGCCCCAGCATTTT
.,TRBJ2-1,TRBV6-6,.,CASSPGDYNEQFF,TGTGCCAGCAGTCCGGGGGACTACAATGAGCAGTTCTTC
.,TRBJ2-7,TRBV5-6,TRBD1,CASSPLRDRDSYEQYF,TGTGCCAGCAGCCCGCTGCGGGACAGGGACTCCTACGAGCAGTACTTC
.,TRBJ1-3,TRBV10-3,.,CAITRDRNTIYF,TGTGCCATCACCCGAGACAGAAACACCATATATTTT
.,TRBJ2-5,TRBV5-1,TRBD2,CASSFGTSGQETQYF,TGCGCCAGCAGCTTCGGGACTAGCGGACAAGAGACCCAGTACTTC
once,TRBJ2-1,TRBV24-1,.,CATFSGVGNEQFF,TGTGCCACCTTTTCGGGAGTCGGTAATGAGCAGTTCTTC
.,TRBJ2-3,TRBV16,TRBD1,CASSLQGDTQYF,TGTGCCAGCAGCTTACAGGGGGATACGCAGTATTTT
.,TRBJ2-3,TRBV7-2,TRBD2,CASSSGLAGDTQYF,TGTGCCAGCAGTTCGGGACTAGCTGGGGATACGCAGTATTTT
.,TRBJ2-2,TRBV4-3,.,CASSQVVAGTGELFF,TGCGCCAGCAGCCAAGTAGTCGCGGGCACCGGGGAGCTGTTTTTT
.,TRBJ1-1,TRBV6-5,.,CASSRGNTEAFF,TGTGCCAGCAGTAGAGGGAACACTGAAGCTTTCTTT
.,TRBJ2-5,TRBV9,.,CASSVGSGSRETQYF,TGTGCCAGCAGCGTAGGTTCCGGGAGTCGAGAGACCCAGTACTTC
.,TRBJ2-1,TRBV18,TRBD2,CASSPTSGGYNEQFF,TGTGCCAGCTCTCCGACTAGCGGGGGGTACAATGAGCAGTTCTTC